The 18 T cell receptor beta chains below were found in one sample sequenced in a study of lymphopenia after photon versus proton radiotherapy. Profiling relied on immunoSEQ multiplex PCR, and the TCRdb table lists in-frame clones only, not all of them. The sample has under 30,000 clones; approximately 88% are singletons. The source material was peripheral blood, sampled from a patient treated with proton-based radiotherapy. The origin of the receptors is a woman aged 55-69 years with cholangiocarcinoma. Some clones in this sample may be carry-over from other donors' samples.

V and J are TRBV10-3 and TRBJ2-3; D unclear. Germline lookup yields CDR1 ENHRY and CDR2 SYGVKD. Trimming took 3 bases from V and 4 from J, leaving 8 bases between them. The CDR3 extends over 13 amino acids. DNA for the CDR3: TGTGCCATCAGTGACGGGTTCTCAGATACGCAGTATTTT. Encoded protein: CAISDGFSDTQYF.

The rearrangement links TRBV7-6 to TRBJ2-6, with D possibly TRBD1 on 5 matching bases. V was trimmed by 3 bases and J by 5 bases, leaving 17 bases between them. The germline V gene encodes CDR1 SGHVS and CDR2 FNYEAQ. This CDR3 region has 17 residues. CDR3 bases: TGTGCCAGCAGCTTTGCGATGACAGCGACGTGGGCCAACGTCCTGACTTTC. This sequence encodes CASSFAMTATWANVLTF.

The chain links TRBV18 to TRBJ2-4; 8 nucleotides match TRBD1. V shed 3 bases and J 5 bases; nucleotides not matched to a gene: 6. Germline V gene lookup returns CDR1 KGHSH and CDR2 LQKENI. The CDR3 runs to 15 residues. The CDR3 DNA reads as TGTGCCAGCTCACCCCGGACAGGGAACGAAAACATTCAGTACTTC. Encoded protein: CASSPRTGNENIQYF.

The chain recombines TRBV4-3 with TRBJ1-4; 7 bases fit TRBD1. Germline V CDR1 and CDR2: LGHNA, YSLEER. The CDR3 consists of 16 residues. Trimming removed 3 bases from V and 7 bases from J; junction bases left unmatched: 11. Here the CDR3 DNA reads TGCGCCAGCAGCCATAGACAGGGCTCCGTGGGTGAAAAACTGTTTTTT. This codes for CASSHRQGSVGEKLFF.

V is TRBV9 and J is TRBJ1-5; unclear D gene. This CDR3 is 13 amino acids long. The germline V gene encodes CDR1 SGDLS and CDR2 YYNGEE. The ends were cut back, 0 bases at V and 1 base at J, with 2 bases in the middle. CDR3 bases: TGTGCCAGCAGCGTAGAGAGCAATCAGCCCCAGCATTTT. Amino acid sequence: CASSVESNQPQHF.

V is TRBV5-1 and J is TRBJ1-1; tentatively, D is TRBD1 (5 bases). Deletions cut 0 bases from V and 3 bases from J, with 9 bases between. Germline values: CDR1 SGHRS, CDR2 YFSETQ. The CDR3 contains 14 residues. CDR3 sequence (DNA): TGCGCCAGCAGCTTGGTCGGGGGAGACACTGAAGCTTTCTTT. It encodes CASSLVGGDTEAFF. Filled out from reference TRBV5-1 and TRBJ1-1, the complete variable domain reads KAGVTQTPRYLIKTRGQQVTLSCSPISGHRSVSWYQQTPGQGLQFLFEYFSETQRNKGNFPGRFSGRQFSNSRSEMNVSTLELGDSALYLCASSLVGGDTEAFFGQGTRLTVV.

The chain uses TRBV7-2 and TRBJ2-1; the D gene is possibly TRBD2 (5 bases). This CDR3 is built from 15 residues. Trimming removed 3 bases from V and 6 bases from J, with 15 bases in between. Germline values: CDR1 SGHTA, CDR2 FQGNSA. CDR3 nucleotides: TGTGCCAGCAGCTTTGAGGGATCACGCCCCAATGAGCAGTTCTTC. It encodes CASSFEGSRPNEQFF.

The chain combines TRBV5-4 with TRBJ2-6; D gene ambiguous. This CDR3 contains 16 residues. The V gene's germline CDR1 is SGHNT and CDR2 YYREEE (reference sequence). V lost 4 bases to trimming and J lost 4 bases, with 15 bases between them. For the CDR3, the DNA is TGTGCCAGCAGCCACGGGCCCCCGTCCGGGGCCAACGTCCTGACTTTC. The encoded protein is CASSHGPPSGANVLTF.

The V call is TRBV2, the J call TRBJ1-2, with a weak D call TRBD1 (6 bases). CDR1 is SNHLY, CDR2 FYNNEI, per germline. The CDR3 covers 13 residues. Trimming removed 10 bases at V and 6 bases at J, with 18 bases between. CDR3 sequence reads: CATRQAMEDGYTF. The CDR3 nucleotides read TGTGCCACTCGACAGGCCATGGAGGATGGCTACACCTTC. The complete variable domain, with remaining parts taken from reference TRBV2 and TRBJ1-2, reads EPEVTQTPSHQVTQMGQEVILRCVPISNHLYFYWYRQILGQKVEFLVSFYNNEISEKSEIFDDQFSVERPDGSNFTLKIRSTKLEDSAMYFCATRQAMEDGYTFGSGTRLTVV.

The CDR3 is CASSSGLSREQFF. The CDR3 region has the DNA TGTGCCAGCAGCTCGGGACTTTCCAGGGAGCAGTTCTTC. The chain combines TRBV5-6 with TRBJ2-1, with TRBD2 as a possible D gene (6 bases). Germline assignment: CDR1 SGHDT and CDR2 YYEEEE. The V gene lost 3 bases and the J gene lost 10 bases, with 14 bases spanning the gap. This CDR3 is built from 13 residues.

The chain's CDR3 is CASSPPSFREADTQYF. The CDR3 nucleotides are TGTGCCAGCTCACCACCTAGCTTCCGAGAGGCAGATACGCAGTATTTT. This chain links TRBV18 with TRBJ2-3; D ambiguous. Germline assignment: CDR1 KGHSH and CDR2 LQKENI. This CDR3 is 16 amino acids long. Trimming removed 0 bases from V and 4 bases from J, with 14 bases in between.

The chain uses TRBV7-8 and TRBJ1-1; D ambiguous. V shed 0 bases and J shed 2 bases, with 7 bases lying between them. Per germline, CDR1 SGHVS and CDR2 FQNEAQ. The length of the CDR3 is 14 residues. Here the CDR3 reads CASSLALQNTEAFF. The DNA of the CDR3 is TGTGCCAGCAGCTTAGCGCTCCAAAACACTGAAGCTTTCTTT.

The chain carries TRBV5-1 and TRBJ2-3; TRBD2 might be the D (6 bases). V was trimmed by 1 base and J by 4 bases, leaving 13 bases between them. Germline values: CDR1 SGHRS, CDR2 YFSETQ. The CDR3 sequence is 15 residues long. The CDR3 bases are TGCGCCAGCAGCTTGTGGCAGGGAGGCGCAGATACGCAGTATTTT. This sequence encodes CASSLWQGGADTQYF. The whole variable domain, filled in from reference TRBV5-1 and TRBJ2-3, reads KAGVTQTPRYLIKTRGQQVTLSCSPISGHRSVSWYQQTPGQGLQFLFEYFSETQRNKGNFPGRFSGRQFSNSRSEMNVSTLELGDSALYLCASSLWQGGADTQYFGPGTRLTVL.

The V call is TRBV19, the J call TRBJ1-5; tentatively, D is TRBD1 (5 bases). In germline, CDR1 is LNHDA, CDR2 SQIVND (reference sequence). The CDR3 has 19 residues. V was clipped by 4 bases and J by 1 base, with 23 bases between them. The CDR3 protein is CASSKQAPVLVRSNQPQHF. CDR3 sequence (DNA): TGTGCCAGTAGTAAACAGGCCCCTGTGCTCGTAAGAAGCAATCAGCCCCAGCATTTT.

The chain combines TRBV5-1 with TRBJ2-2; tentative D call: TRBD2 (7 bases). Germline V gene data show CDR1 as SGHRS and CDR2 as YFSETQ. The V and J ends lost 4 bases and 2 bases respectively, with 21 bases between them. CDR3 size: 18 residues. DNA of the CDR3: TGCGCCAGCAGCCCCCTCGGTGGCGGGGGCTTTAACACCGGGGAGCTGTTTTTT. Translated: CASSPLGGGGFNTGELFF. Complete variable domain (other parts from reference TRBV5-1 and TRBJ2-2): KAGVTQTPRYLIKTRGQQVTLSCSPISGHRSVSWYQQTPGQGLQFLFEYFSETQRNKGNFPGRFSGRQFSNSRSEMNVSTLELGDSALYLCASSPLGGGGFNTGELFFGEGSRLTVL.

The chain uses TRBV19 and TRBJ1-6; D is ambiguous. Between the trimmed V and J ends, which lost 9 bases and 8 bases, there was a span of 8 bases. The germline gives CDR1 LNHDA, CDR2 SQIVND (reference sequence). This CDR3 is 11 amino acids long. CDR3 DNA sequence: TGTGCCAGCGTACCCTATTCACCCCTCCACTTT. This encodes CASVPYSPLHF.

This chain uses TRBV10-1 with TRBJ1-1; 9 nucleotides match TRBD1. There are 14 residues in the CDR3. Germline assignment: CDR1 WNHNN and CDR2 SYGVQD (reference sequence). V lost 5 bases, J lost 1 base, and 2 bases stayed unmatched. CDR3 DNA: TGCGCCAGCAGTCCACAGGGGGCGAACACTGAAGCTTTCTTT. This codes for CASSPQGANTEAFF.

This sequence joins TRBV18 and TRBJ1-4; TRBD1 matches 9 bases. In germline, CDR1 is KGHSH, CDR2 LQKENI. J gave up 7 bases and V 6 bases, and 3 bases lay outside the gene matches. The CDR3 is 13 residues long. The DNA for the CDR3 is TGTGCCAGCTCCTCGACAGGGGGTGAAAAACTGTTTTTT. Translated, it gives CASSSTGGEKLFF. The full variable domain, rest sourced from reference TRBV18 and TRBJ1-4, is NAGVMQNPRHLVRRRGQEARLRCSPMKGHSHVYWYRQLPEEGLKFMVYLQKENIIDESGMPKERFSAEFPKEGPSILRIQQVVRGDSAAYFCASSSTGGEKLFFGSGTQLSVL.